Below are 22 T cell receptor beta chains sequenced from a single sample in a study of Graves' ophthalmopathy and Graves' hyperthyroidism (dated by TCRdb to the late 2010s). The listed sequencing device is Illumina HiSeq 2000. TCR beta CDR3 regions were amplified from RNA transcripts for repertoire sequencing. HTBI primers and the Qiagen OneStep RT-PCR kit were used in a first-round RT-PCR, which was followed by a second-round multiplex PCR, size selection and purification. TCRdb cleaned the public reads at Q25 with fastp, built clones with MiXCR and kept in-frame beta chains. Under each unique CDR3 protein, matching rows form one entry showing the most common genes and DNA. The sample table shows about 700,000 distinct CDR3 sequences, and about 40% are seen once. Together, the top ten hold over 2.5% of the sample. Sequenced sample: peripheral blood. The receptors come from an adult man with Graves' ophthalmopathy.

This clonotype was seen once. The J gene is TRBJ1-3, the V gene TRBV10-3; no clear D gene. There are 12 residues in the CDR3. V shed 10 bases and J shed 4 bases, with 11 bases lying between them. CDR1 and CDR2 (germline): ENHRY, SYGVKD. Here the CDR3 reads CASAGPGNTIYF. The CDR3 DNA sequence: TGTGCCAGCGCTGGGCCCGGAAACACCATATATTTT.

The rearrangement links TRBV10-3 to TRBJ2-5, with TRBD2 matching over 9 bases. After removal of 10 bases from V and 6 bases from J, the junction contained 18 bases not matched to a gene. The CDR3 has 16 amino acids. The V gene's germline CDR1 is ENHRY and CDR2 SYGVKD. As DNA, the CDR3 is TGTGCCAGCAGCGTAGCTACTGGGACTAGCTTTCAGACCCAGTACTTC. As protein: CASSVATGTSFQTQYF.

J is TRBJ2-5 and V is TRBV20-1; D possibly uses TRBD1 or TRBD2 (5 bases each). The CDR3 spans 15 residues. Deletions cut 0 bases from V and 5 bases from J, with 16 bases between. Germline-derived CDR1 and CDR2 are DFQATT and SNEGSKA (reference sequence). The CDR3 region has the DNA TGCAGTGCTAGAGAGGAGCAGGGCTCGGGGGAGACCCAGTACTTC. It encodes CSAREEQGSGETQYF.

The chain couples TRBV29-1 to TRBJ2-5; 11 bases align to TRBD1. V dropped 7 bases and J dropped 5; count of bases not matched to a gene: 9. The CDR3 is 14 amino acids. Germline values: CDR1 SQVTM, CDR2 ANQGSEA. The CDR3 nucleotides read TGCAGCGACTCCGGGACAGGGGGTGGTGAGACCCAGTACTTC. Its protein product is CSDSGTGGGETQYF.

Many counts were recorded for this clonotype. The chain combines TRBV29-1 with TRBJ2-2; D is undetermined. CDR3 length equals 14 residues. Germline CDR1 SQVTM, CDR2 ANQGSEA. Between the trimmed V and J ends, which lost 4 bases and 7 bases, there was a span of 16 bases. CDR3 loop: CSVAAGRWDGELFF. CDR3 DNA sequence: TGCAGCGTTGCGGCAGGCCGATGGGACGGGGAGCTGTTTTTT.

Comment on this clonotype: Given a much more abundant clone one base away, this may be a read error. The chain recombines TRBV11-1 with TRBJ2-7, with 9 bases fitting TRBD1. Germline V gene data show CDR1 as SGHAT and CDR2 as FQDESV (reference sequence). The CDR3 extends over 14 amino acids. This chain's CDR3 is CASSKAGQGYGQYF. CDR3 sequence (DNA): TGTGCCAGCAGTAAAGCGGGACAGGGTTACGGGCAGTACTTC.

This clonotype was picked up many times. The V call is TRBV19, the J call TRBJ2-7, with TRBD1 matching 10 bases. Trimming removed 4 bases from V and 1 base from J; junction bases left unmatched: 4. Germline V gene data show CDR1 as LNHDA and CDR2 as SQIVND (reference sequence). The CDR3 loop spans 15 amino acids. In DNA, the CDR3 is TGTGCCAGTAGTACCCGGGACAGGGGTTCCTACGAGCAGTACTTC. This encodes CASSTRDRGSYEQYF.

This clonotype was detected ten times or more. J is TRBJ2-7 and V is TRBV19; D may be TRBD1 (5 bases). The V gene's germline CDR1 is LNHDA and CDR2 SQIVND (reference sequence). Between the trimmed V and J ends, which lost 2 bases and 2 bases, there was a span of 10 bases. The CDR3 loop spans 14 amino acids. The CDR3 DNA follows: TGTGCCAGTAGTATATACGCAGGGCCCTACGAGCAGTACTTC. Its translation: CASSIYAGPYEQYF.

This clonotype showed up many times. The chain has TRBV7-8 and TRBJ2-5; D possibly corresponds to TRBD2 (6 bases). The CDR3 is made up of 16 amino acids. V gave up 5 bases and J gave up 5 bases, with 21 bases separating them. Germline CDR1 and CDR2: SGHVS and FQNEAQ. The CDR3 here is CASSPTGLSRKETQYF. The DNA for the CDR3 is TGTGCCAGCAGCCCCACGGGACTTAGTCGTAAGGAGACCCAGTACTTC.

There are many counts of this clonotype. J is TRBJ2-7 and V is TRBV25-1, with 8 bases fitting TRBD2. The length of the CDR3 is 15 residues. J gave up 4 bases and V 1 base, and 6 bases lay outside the gene matches. Germline values: CDR1 MGHDK, CDR2 SYGVNS. The CDR3 here is CASSESGSGKYEQYF. DNA for the CDR3: TGTGCCAGCAGTGAATCCGGTAGCGGGAAGTACGAGCAGTACTTC.

This chain connects TRBV27 to TRBJ1-1; no reliable D call. The CDR3 length is 13 residues. The germline CDR1 and CDR2 sequences are MNHEY and SMNVEV (reference sequence). Trimming cost V 8 bases and J 1 base, with 11 bases left between them. The CDR3 protein is CASSSMANTEAFF. Written as DNA, the CDR3 is TGTGCCAGCTCCTCGATGGCGAACACTGAAGCTTTCTTT.

There are many counts of this clonotype. The chain joins TRBV7-2 to TRBJ2-5; D possibly corresponds to TRBD2 (5 bases). The V gene lost 2 bases and the J gene lost 4 bases, with 5 bases spanning the gap. Germline assignment: CDR1 SGHTA and CDR2 FQGNSA. This CDR3 spans 12 amino acids. The CDR3 region is CASSLRGETQYF. CDR3 DNA: TGTGCCAGCAGCTTACGGGGAGAGACCCAGTACTTC.

The chain is built from TRBV25-1 and TRBJ2-7, with a tentative D call TRBD1 (6 bases). The V end lost 5 bases, the J end lost 4 bases, and 12 bases lay between the germline ends. The CDR3 has 13 residues. Germline CDR1 reads MGHDK; CDR2 reads SYGVNS. CDR3 DNA: TGTGCCAGCAGTTTCTACAGGGCTTACGAGCAGTACTTC. This codes for CASSFYRAYEQYF.

This clonotype was seen many times. The J gene is TRBJ1-2, the V gene TRBV12-3 or TRBV12-4, with D unresolved. V was cut by 8 bases and J by 5 bases, with 12 bases left in between. CDR3 size: 12 residues. This CDR3 is CASGSAGYGYTF. The CDR3 nucleotides read TGTGCCAGCGGATCGGCGGGATATGGCTACACCTTC.

V and J are TRBV9 and TRBJ1-2, with TRBD1 matching 8 bases. Per germline, CDR1 SGDLS and CDR2 YYNGEE. V was clipped by 4 bases and J by 8 bases; unmatched bases: 16. This CDR3 contains 16 residues. CDR3 amino acids: CASSHNTGQDTRGYTF. The CDR3 bases are TGTGCCAGCAGCCATAACACGGGACAGGATACGAGGGGCTACACCTTC.

The rearrangement joins TRBV10-3 to TRBJ1-1; the match to TRBD1 covers 8 bases. The CDR3 runs to 11 residues. Germline V gene lookup returns CDR1 ENHRY and CDR2 SYGVKD. The junction had 4 bases not matched to a gene; V was cut back by 10 bases and J by 6 bases. CDR3 sequence reads: CASEGQAEAFF. In DNA, the CDR3 is TGTGCCAGCGAGGGACAGGCTGAAGCTTTCTTT.

This clonotype has at least ten counts. The chain joins TRBV11-1 to TRBJ1-2; the D is unclear. This CDR3 is 12 amino acids long. CDR1 and CDR2 (germline): SGHAT, FQDESV (reference sequence). V was cut by 5 bases and J by 5 bases, with 9 bases left in between. The CDR3 region is CASSLNGYGYTF. The CDR3 DNA reads as TGTGCCAGCAGCCTGAATGGGTATGGCTACACCTTC.

The V gene is TRBV24-1, the J gene TRBJ2-7; D gene ambiguous. V was shortened by 2 bases and J by 6 bases, with 13 bases between the two germline ends. Germline loops: CDR1 KGHDR, CDR2 SFDVKD. The CDR3 is 14 amino acids. The CDR3 nucleotides are TGTGCCACCAGTGATTCCATCAGGCTCGGCGAGCAGTACTTC. This encodes CATSDSIRLGEQYF.

Points on this clonotype: A read error is possible here, since a much larger clone lies one base away. DNA for the CDR3: TGTGCCAGCAGCTCCACGGGGGGCAGGAAACTGTTTTTT. As protein: CASSSTGGRKLFF. The rearrangement links TRBV5-6 to TRBJ1-4; possibly TRBD1 for D (6 bases). The CDR3 length is 13 residues. Germline V gene data show CDR1 as SGHDT and CDR2 as YYEEEE. Trimming removed 3 bases from V and 11 bases from J, with 14 bases in between.

This clonotype was detected ten times or more. This sequence joins TRBV19 and TRBJ2-6, with 8 bases matching TRBD2. CDR3 length: 16 residues. Germline lookup yields CDR1 LNHDA and CDR2 SQIVND (reference sequence). V shed 10 bases, J shed 1 base, and the junction held 9 bases outside the gene matches. CDR3 residues: CATAGGARSGANVLTF. CDR3 in DNA: TGTGCCACCGCCGGGGGGGCCCGGTCTGGGGCCAACGTCCTGACTTTC.

The chain recombines TRBV11-1 with TRBJ2-7; D uncertain. Germline V gene data show CDR1 as SGHAT and CDR2 as FQDESV (reference sequence). V lost 11 bases to trimming and J lost 2 bases, with 16 bases between them. This CDR3 region has 13 residues. CDR3: CAWSVLSTYEQYF. In DNA form, the CDR3 reads TGTGCCTGGAGTGTACTGAGTACCTACGAGCAGTACTTC.

Turning to this clonotype: It may be a read error: a sequence one base away is much more abundant. This sequence joins TRBV2 and TRBJ2-2, with unresolved D. The germline V and J ends were trimmed by 6 bases and 8 bases, with 4 bases remaining between them. The CDR3 length is 10 residues. Germline V CDR1 and CDR2: SNHLY, FYNNEI. CDR3 coding DNA: TGTGCCAGCAGGACAGGGGAGCTGTTTTTT. Translating gives CASRTGELFF.